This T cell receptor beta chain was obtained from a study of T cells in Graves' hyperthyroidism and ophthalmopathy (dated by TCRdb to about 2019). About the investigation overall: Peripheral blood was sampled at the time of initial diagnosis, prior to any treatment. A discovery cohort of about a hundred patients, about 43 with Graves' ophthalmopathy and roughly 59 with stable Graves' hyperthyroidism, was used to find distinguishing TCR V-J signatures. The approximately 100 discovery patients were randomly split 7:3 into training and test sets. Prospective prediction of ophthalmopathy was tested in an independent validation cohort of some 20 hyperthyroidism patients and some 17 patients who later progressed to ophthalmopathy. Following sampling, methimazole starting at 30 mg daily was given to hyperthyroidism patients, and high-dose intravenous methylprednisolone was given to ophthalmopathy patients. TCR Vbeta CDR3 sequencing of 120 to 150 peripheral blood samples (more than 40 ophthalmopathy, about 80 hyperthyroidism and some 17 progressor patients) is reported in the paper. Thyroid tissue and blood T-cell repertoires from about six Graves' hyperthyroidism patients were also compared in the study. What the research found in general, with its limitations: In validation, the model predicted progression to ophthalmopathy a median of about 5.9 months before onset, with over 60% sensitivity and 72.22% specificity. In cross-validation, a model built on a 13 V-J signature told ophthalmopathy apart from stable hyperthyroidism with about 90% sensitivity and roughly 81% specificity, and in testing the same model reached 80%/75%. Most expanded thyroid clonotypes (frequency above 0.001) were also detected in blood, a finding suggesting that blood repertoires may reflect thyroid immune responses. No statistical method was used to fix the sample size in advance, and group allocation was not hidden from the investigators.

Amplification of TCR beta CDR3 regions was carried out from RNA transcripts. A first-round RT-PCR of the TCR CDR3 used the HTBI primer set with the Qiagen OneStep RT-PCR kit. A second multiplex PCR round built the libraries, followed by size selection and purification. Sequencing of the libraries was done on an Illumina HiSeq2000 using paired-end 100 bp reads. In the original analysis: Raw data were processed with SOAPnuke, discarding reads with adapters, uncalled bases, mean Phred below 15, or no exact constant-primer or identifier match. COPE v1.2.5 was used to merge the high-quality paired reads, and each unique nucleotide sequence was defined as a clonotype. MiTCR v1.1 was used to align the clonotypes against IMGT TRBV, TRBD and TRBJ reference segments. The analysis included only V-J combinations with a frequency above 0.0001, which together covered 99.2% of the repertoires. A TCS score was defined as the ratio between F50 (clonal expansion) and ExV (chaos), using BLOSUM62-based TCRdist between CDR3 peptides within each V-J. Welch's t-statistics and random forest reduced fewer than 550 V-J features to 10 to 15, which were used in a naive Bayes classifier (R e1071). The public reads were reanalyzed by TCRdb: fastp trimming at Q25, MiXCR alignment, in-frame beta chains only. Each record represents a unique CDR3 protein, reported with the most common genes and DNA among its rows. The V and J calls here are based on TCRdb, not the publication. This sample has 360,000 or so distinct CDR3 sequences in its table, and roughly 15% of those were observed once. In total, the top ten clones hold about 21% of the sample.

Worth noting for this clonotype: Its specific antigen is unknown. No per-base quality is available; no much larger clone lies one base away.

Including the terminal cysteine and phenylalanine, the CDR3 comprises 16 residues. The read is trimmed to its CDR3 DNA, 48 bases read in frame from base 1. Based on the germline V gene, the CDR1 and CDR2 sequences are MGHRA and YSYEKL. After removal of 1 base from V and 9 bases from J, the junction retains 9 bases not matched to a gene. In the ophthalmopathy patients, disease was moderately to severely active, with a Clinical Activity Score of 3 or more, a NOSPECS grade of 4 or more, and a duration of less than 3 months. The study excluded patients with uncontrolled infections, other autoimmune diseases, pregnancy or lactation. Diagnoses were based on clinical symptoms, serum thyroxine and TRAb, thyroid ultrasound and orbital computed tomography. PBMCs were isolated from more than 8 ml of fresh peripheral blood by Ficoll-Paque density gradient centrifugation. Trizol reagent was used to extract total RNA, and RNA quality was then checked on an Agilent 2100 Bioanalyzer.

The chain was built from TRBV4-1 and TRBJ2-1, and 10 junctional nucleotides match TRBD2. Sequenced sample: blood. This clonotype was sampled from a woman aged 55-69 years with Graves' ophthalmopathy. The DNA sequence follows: TGCGCCAGCAGCCAAGGCGGACTAGCGGATAGGGGTGAGCAGTTCTTC. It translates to CASSQGGLADRGEQFF.